This T cell receptor (beta chain) was sequenced in a study of radiotherapy plus CTLA-4 blockade in lung cancer (dated by TCRdb to 2017 to 2018). Background for the entire study: Among the enrolled patients, approximately 18% had an objective response, and about 29% reached disease control. Here is what the overall study found, with its caveats: After treatment with radiotherapy and ipilimumab, TCR clones that originated in tumors expanded in peripheral blood. The strongest predictors of response were reported to be early dynamic shifts in blood T cell clones along with a rise in serum interferon-beta following radiation.

Turning to this clone: Its antigen specificity is not known. Base qualities are not at hand, and no much larger clone is one base apart.

CDR1 and CDR2 (MRHNA, SNTAGT) derive from the germline V gene. Here V drops 3 bases and J drops 8 bases, and the junction holds 5 bases not matched to any gene. From the cysteine through the phenylalanine, the CDR3 covers 15 amino acids. The entry retains the CDR3 DNA only, 45 bases that are in frame from base 1. In this study, focal radiation therapy paired with CTLA-4 blockade (ipilimumab) was tested in patients who had chemo-refractory metastatic non-small-cell lung cancer. Preparation of the library involved the immunoSEQ multiplex PCR assay. TCRdb's version of the immuneACCESS table is confined to in-frame rearrangements and falls short of the full clone set. An unresolved V gene accounts for under half of the shortfall where checked; the remainder is of unknown origin. Here the sample has over 60,000 clones; 87% occur a single time. About 38% of the sample is held by the ten biggest clonotypes.

This TCR was recovered from a human donor with non-small cell lung cancer that progressed on radiotherapy plus ipilimumab. The rearrangement joined TRBV6-4 to TRBJ2-1, with TRBD1 identical over 12 junction bases. The material was peripheral blood, obtained from a patient treated with radiotherapy plus ipilimumab. Here the CDR3 is given as CASSEEGQGADEQFF. The nucleotide sequence reads as follows: TGTGCCAGCAGTGAGGAGGGACAGGGGGCCGATGAGCAGTTCTTC.